Below, 28 T cell receptor beta chains from the same sample are listed, as sequenced in a study of blood T cell repertoires in COVID-19. Some clones are missing from TCRdb's copy, which holds only in-frame ones; the method was immunoSEQ multiplex PCR. This sample yields 240,000 or so clones, of which 70% to 85% are seen a single time; under 2% belongs to the top ten. Input material: peripheral blood. The origin of the receptors is a woman of 80 years or more with acute or convalescent COVID-19.

V usage is TRBV12-5 and J usage is TRBJ2-1, with 15 bases that match TRBD2. V shed 1 base, J shed 2 bases, and the junction held 6 bases outside the gene matches. The V gene's germline CDR1 is LGHNT and CDR2 FRNRAP. There are 19 residues in the CDR3. CDR3 sequence reads: CASGLGPGLAGGTYNEQFF. The CDR3 DNA is TGTGCTAGTGGTTTGGGTCCGGGACTAGCGGGGGGTACCTACAATGAGCAGTTCTTC.

The rearrangement joins TRBV3-1 (or the pseudogene TRBV3-2) to TRBJ1-3, with D unclear. CDR3 length equals 16 residues. The V end lost 0 bases, the J end lost 7 bases, and 16 bases lay between the germline ends. The germline CDR1 and CDR2 sequences are LGHDT and YNNKEL (reference sequence). The CDR3 DNA sequence: TGTGCCAGCAGCCAAGATTTAAGTACTTTCCGGAACACCATATATTTT. It specifies CASSQDLSTFRNTIYF.

This clone has just one count. The gene calls are TRBV4-2 and TRBJ2-3, with D maybe TRBD2 (5 bases). Germline-derived CDR1 and CDR2 are LGHNA and YNFKEQ. V was cut by 3 bases and J by 0 bases, with 16 bases left in between. CDR3 length: 17 residues. The chain's CDR3 is CASSQDLLSTSTDTQYF. CDR3 bases: TGTGCCAGCAGCCAGGACTTACTTTCAACTAGCACAGATACGCAGTATTTT.

The chain couples TRBV24-1 to TRBJ1-2; TRBD1 agrees at 7 bases. Unmatched junction bases numbered 11, after V lost 4 bases and J lost 7 bases. This CDR3 region has 15 residues. CDR1 and CDR2 (germline): KGHDR, SFDVKD. The CDR3 loop reads CATSDPRQGSSGYTF. The DNA of the CDR3 is TGTGCCACCAGTGACCCGAGACAGGGTTCTAGTGGCTACACCTTC.

The chain uses TRBV7-2 and TRBJ2-3; TRBD1 matches at 7 bases. The CDR3 runs 16 residues. J lost 0 bases, V lost 0 bases, and 3 bases had no gene match. The germline gives CDR1 SGHTA, CDR2 FQGNSA. CDR3 sequence: CASSLAATGSTDTQYF. The CDR3 DNA reads TGTGCCAGCAGCTTAGCGGCGACAGGGAGCACAGATACGCAGTATTTT.

This chain links TRBV7-2 with TRBJ1-2; D is ambiguous. V was trimmed by 3 bases and J by 1 base, leaving 12 bases between them. Germline CDR1 and CDR2: SGHTA and FQGNSA. This CDR3 region has 15 residues. CDR3 sequence reads: CASSLAGIRNYGYTF. The CDR3 DNA reads as TGTGCCAGCAGCTTGGCAGGAATCCGTAACTATGGCTACACCTTC.

This chain joins TRBV4-3 and TRBJ2-1, with 10 positions matching TRBD2. CDR1 and CDR2 (germline): LGHNA, YSLEER. V lost 4 bases to trimming and J lost 3 bases; unmatched junction nucleotides: 6. This CDR3 has 16 amino acids. CDR3 DNA sequence: TGCGCCAGCAGCCCCCTCCGGACTAGCGGCTACAATGAGCAGTTCTTC. Protein: CASSPLRTSGYNEQFF.

V gene TRBV11-2 combines with J gene TRBJ2-3; TRBD1 matches at 7 bases. The V gene end was trimmed by 5 bases and the J gene end by 2 bases; junction bases not matched to a gene: 7. Germline V gene lookup returns CDR1 SGHAT and CDR2 FQNNGV. This CDR3 is 15 amino acids long. The CDR3 spells CASSTTGTATDTQYF. The DNA of the CDR3 is TGTGCCAGCAGCACTACGGGGACAGCCACAGATACGCAGTATTTT.

This clone was counted a single time. The rearrangement uses TRBV6-2 or TRBV6-3 and TRBJ2-1; TRBD1 agrees at 7 bases. The CDR3 is 12 amino acids. Germline CDR1 and CDR2: MNHEY and SVGEGT. The V gene end was trimmed by 6 bases and the J gene end by 7 bases; junction bases not matched to a gene: 3. CDR3 sequence reads: CASSRGQNEQFF. The DNA of the CDR3 is TGTGCCAGCAGCAGGGGACAGAATGAGCAGTTCTTC.

This chain connects TRBV7-2 to TRBJ2-2; TRBD2 agrees at 13 bases. J gave up 5 bases and V 0 bases, and 3 bases lay outside the gene matches. The CDR3 covers 17 residues. The germline V gene has CDR1 SGHTA and CDR2 FQGNSA. CDR3 coding DNA: TGTGCCAGCAGCTTAGCGTCACTAGCGGGGGGGACCGGGGAGCTGTTTTTT. Translating it yields CASSLASLAGGTGELFF.

The J gene is TRBJ2-3, the V gene TRBV7-2, with D possibly TRBD1 on 6 matching bases. Germline V gene sequence: CDR1 SGHTA, CDR2 FQGNSA. V was trimmed by 6 bases and J by 2 bases, leaving 9 bases between them. This CDR3 contains 13 residues. Here the CDR3 DNA reads TGTGCCAGCAGTAGACAGGCCACAGATACGCAGTATTTT. Translation gives CASSRQATDTQYF.

J is TRBJ2-2 and V is TRBV10-1; 7 positions match TRBD1. Germline V gene data show CDR1 as WNHNN and CDR2 as SYGVQD (reference sequence). With V trimmed by 5 bases and J by 0 bases, 6 bases remained unmatched. CDR3 length: 16 amino acids. The CDR3: CASSSTGTTNTGELFF. CDR3 DNA: TGCGCCAGCAGTTCGACAGGGACGACGAACACCGGGGAGCTGTTTTTT.

The CDR3 here is CASSFLAGAYNEQFF. In DNA, the CDR3 is TGTGCCAGCAGCTTCTTGGCGGGGGCTTACAATGAGCAGTTCTTC. V and J are TRBV7-2 and TRBJ2-1; TRBD2 is a possible D gene (7 bases). Trimming took off 3 bases at V and 4 bases at J, with 13 bases between the two ends. This CDR3 has 15 residues. CDR1 SGHTA and CDR2 FQGNSA come from the germline V gene.

The V call is TRBV14, the J call TRBJ2-3; D perhaps matches TRBD2 (5 bases). V gave up 1 base and J gave up 2 bases, with 13 bases separating them. This CDR3 region has 16 residues. In germline, CDR1 is SGHDN, CDR2 FVKESK. CDR3 amino acids: CASSQGEGIPTDTQYF. DNA of the CDR3: TGTGCCAGCAGCCAAGGAGAGGGCATTCCCACAGATACGCAGTATTTT.

This clone was recorded only once. V gene TRBV7-9 combines with J gene TRBJ2-5; TRBD2 agrees at 9 bases. Unmatched junction bases numbered 5, after V lost 5 bases and J lost 4 bases. Germline CDR1 SEHNR, CDR2 FQNEAQ (reference sequence). This CDR3 is 14 amino acids long. CDR3 DNA sequence: TGTGCCAGCAGCAGTAGCGGGAGTTCAGAGACCCAGTACTTC. It is translated as CASSSSGSSETQYF. The whole variable domain, filled in from reference TRBV7-9 and TRBJ2-5, reads DTGVSQNPRHKITKRGQNVTFRCDPISEHNRLYWYRQTLGQGPEFLTYFQNEAQLEKSRLLSDRFSAERPKGSFSTLEIQRTEQGDSAMYLCASSSSGSSETQYFGPGTRLLVL.

This clone has more than one count but fewer than ten. This chain joins TRBV27 and TRBJ1-1, with 10 positions matching TRBD1. CDR1 and CDR2 from the germline V gene are MNHEY and SMNVEV (reference sequence). V trimming: 5 bases; J trimming: 0 bases; junction bases outside the gene matches: 3. The CDR3 totals 15 residues. CDR3 DNA: TGTGCCAGCAGTCCGGGACAGGGGTTGAACACTGAAGCTTTCTTT. Amino acids: CASSPGQGLNTEAFF.

V and J are TRBV5-1 and TRBJ2-7; TRBD1 aligns across 8 bases. V lost 0 bases to trimming and J lost 2 bases; unmatched junction nucleotides: 7. The CDR3 is 16 residues long. Per germline, CDR1 SGHRS and CDR2 YFSETQ. CDR3 loop: CASSLGGQGAAYEQYF. Written as DNA, the CDR3 is TGCGCCAGCAGCTTGGGGGGCCAGGGGGCCGCCTACGAGCAGTACTTC.

The V and J genes are TRBV19 and TRBJ2-2; 7 bases map to TRBD2. This CDR3 is built from 15 residues. V trimming: 3 bases; J trimming: 6 bases; junction bases outside the gene matches: 7. Germline V lookup: CDR1 LNHDA, CDR2 SQIVND (reference sequence). Written as DNA, the CDR3 is TGTGCCAGTAGTATGGCGGGAGACTGGGCCGGGGAGCTGTTTTTT. Encoded protein: CASSMAGDWAGELFF.

V and J are TRBV14 and TRBJ2-5; D possibly corresponds to TRBD2 (5 bases). The length of the CDR3 is 15 residues. V was trimmed by 0 bases and J by 2 bases, leaving 10 bases between them. The germline V gene encodes CDR1 SGHDN and CDR2 FVKESK. CDR3 in DNA: TGTGCCAGCAGCCAAGAACGGGAAGCTCAAGAGACCCAGTACTTC. Translation gives CASSQEREAQETQYF.

The chain couples TRBV4-1 to TRBJ2-5, with D perhaps TRBD2 (5 bases). Germline CDR1 reads MGHRA; CDR2 reads YSYEKL. Deletions cut 0 bases from V and 5 bases from J, with 19 bases between. The CDR3 has 17 amino acids. The CDR3 region has the DNA TGCGCCAGCAGCCAAGATAGCGCAAGGGAAGGTCGGGAGACCCAGTACTTC. It is translated as CASSQDSAREGRETQYF.

J is TRBJ2-1 and V is TRBV5-6, with a tentative D call TRBD2 (5 bases). The CDR3 contains 17 residues. Germline-derived CDR1 and CDR2 are SGHDT and YYEEEE. Trimming pared 4 bases from V and 0 bases from J, leaving 17 bases between. Here the CDR3 reads CASSPGVPGSSYNEQFF. CDR3 DNA: TGTGCCAGCAGCCCCGGGGTTCCCGGTAGCTCCTACAATGAGCAGTTCTTC.

The chain couples TRBV9 to TRBJ2-5; 9 nucleotides line up with TRBD2. This CDR3 has 15 residues. Losses at the gene ends were 3 bases for V and 5 bases for J; bases not matched to a gene: 8. Germline CDR1 is SGDLS and CDR2 is YYNGEE. CDR3 residues: CASSGQAGGRETQYF. CDR3 sequence (DNA): TGTGCCAGCAGCGGACAAGCGGGAGGACGCGAGACCCAGTACTTC.

Notes on this clone: A junction end diverges from the germline sequence, so it may reflect a read error. The chain carries TRBV6-2 or TRBV6-3 and TRBJ1-2, with a weak D call TRBD1 (6 bases). Germline V gene data show CDR1 as MNHEY and CDR2 as SVGEGT. CDR3 length: 12 residues. The CDR3 nucleotides read TGTGCCAGCAGTCTACCTAAAGGGGGATGCGCCTTC. Residues: CASSLPKGGCAF.

This chain joins TRBV6-2 or TRBV6-3 and TRBJ2-7, with 7 bases fitting TRBD2. Germline V gene sequence: CDR1 MNHEY, CDR2 SVGEGT. V lost 4 bases, J lost 3 bases, and 9 bases stayed unmatched. CDR3 length equals 15 residues. The CDR3 DNA is TGTGCCAGCAGTTCCAAGACTAGCCCAAGCTACGAGCAGTACTTC. Translation: CASSSKTSPSYEQYF.

This clone occurred once. The J gene is TRBJ2-5, the V gene TRBV4-1; 7 bases are shared with TRBD2. CDR1 is MGHRA, CDR2 YSYEKL, per germline. V lost 8 bases, J lost 2 bases, and 8 bases stayed unmatched. The CDR3 length is 14 residues. The DNA for the CDR3 is TGCGCCAGCGGGGAAGTTAGCGGGCAAGAGACCCAGTACTTC. Translated: CASGEVSGQETQYF.

The chain links TRBV7-9 to TRBJ1-5; D possibly corresponds to TRBD1 (5 bases). The ends were cut back, 4 bases at V and 4 bases at J, with 14 bases in the middle. This CDR3 has 15 amino acids. The V gene's germline CDR1 is SEHNR and CDR2 FQNEAQ (reference sequence). This CDR3 is CASSSWGVGNQPQHF. The CDR3 bases are TGTGCCAGCAGCTCCTGGGGGGTGGGGAATCAGCCCCAGCATTTT. The full variable domain, rest sourced from reference TRBV7-9 and TRBJ1-5, is DTGVSQNPRHKITKRGQNVTFRCDPISEHNRLYWYRQTLGQGPEFLTYFQNEAQLEKSRLLSDRFSAERPKGSFSTLEIQRTEQGDSAMYLCASSSWGVGNQPQHFGDGTRLSIL.

The chain has TRBV21-1 and TRBJ2-7; TRBD1 is the table's D call, not checked against the DNA. TRBV21-1 corresponds to a pseudogene. The CDR3 sequence is 14 residues long. The CDR3 DNA sequence: TGTGCCACCGTGGGAGTCAGGGGCACCTACGAGCAGTACTTC. Protein: CATVGVRGTYEQYF.

The V gene is TRBV11-3, the J gene TRBJ2-1, with 8 bases fitting TRBD2. V dropped 6 bases and J dropped 8; count of bases not matched to a gene: 15. The CDR3 runs 16 residues. CDR1 SGHNT and CDR2 YENEEA come from the germline V gene. The CDR3 coding sequence is TGTGCCAGCAGGAAAGCGGGAGCGGTTTTTTTTGATGAGCAGTTCTTC. Translation gives CASRKAGAVFFDEQFF.